The 24 T cell receptor beta chains presented below share a single source sample, sequenced in a study of blood T cell repertoires in COVID-19. This table comes from immunoSEQ multiplex PCR, and its TCRdb copy is limited to in-frame clones, with some not included. The sample holds 200,000 to 300,000 clones; roughly 90% are singletons and the top ten take roughly 8.6%. Specimen: PBMCs or T cells enriched from blood (not recorded which). Source of these receptors: a man aged 35 to 55 who had recovered from COVID-19.

This chain joins TRBV5-1 and TRBJ2-2, with D perhaps matching TRBD1 (5 bases). The CDR3 loop spans 15 amino acids. CDR1 and CDR2 from the germline V gene are SGHRS and YFSETQ. Trimming took off 2 bases at V and 0 bases at J, with 8 bases between the two ends. This chain's CDR3 is CASSLSGTNTGELFF. The DNA for the CDR3 is TGCGCCAGCAGCTTATCAGGGACGAACACCGGGGAGCTGTTTTTT.

As regards this clone: The junction and the germline gene differ at one end; a read error may be behind it. The chain couples TRBV7-7 to TRBJ2-2; TRBD1 agrees at 7 bases. CDR1 SSHAT and CDR2 FNYEAQ come from the germline V gene (reference sequence). CDR3 length equals 16 residues. This CDR3 reads CASSLVRTGNTGELFF. CDR3 in DNA: TGTGCTAGCAGCTTAGTACGGACAGGGAACACCGGGGAGCTGTTTTTT.

The rearrangement uses TRBV11-2 and TRBJ1-3, with 7 bases that match TRBD1. With 5 bases clipped from V and 0 bases from J, the junction kept 7 bases outside the gene matches. This CDR3 region has 16 residues. Germline-derived CDR1 and CDR2 are SGHAT and FQNNGV. In DNA form, the CDR3 reads TGTGCCAGCAGCCGGACAGGAGCGATCTCTGGAAACACCATATATTTT. This codes for CASSRTGAISGNTIYF.

V is TRBV30 and J is TRBJ1-1, with a weak D call TRBD1 (5 bases). Germline CDR1 reads GTSNPN; CDR2 reads SVGIG (reference sequence). V lost 4 bases and J lost 8, with 11 bases in between. The CDR3 sequence is 11 residues long. CDR3 loop: CAWITGHEAFF. In nucleotides, the CDR3 is TGTGCCTGGATCACAGGTCACGAAGCTTTCTTT.

The chain links TRBV6-4 to TRBJ2-2, with D perhaps TRBD2 (6 bases). Germline CDR1 MRHNA, CDR2 SNTAGT. The CDR3 loop spans 14 amino acids. V lost 7 bases, J lost 2 bases, and 11 bases lay in between. The CDR3 sequence: CASKSGTNTGELFF. As DNA, the CDR3 is TGTGCCAGCAAATCCGGGACTAACACCGGGGAGCTGTTTTTT.

The V and J genes are TRBV9 and TRBJ2-5; 11 nucleotides line up with TRBD2. This CDR3 comprises 16 residues. Trimming at V came to 4 bases and at J to 0 bases, leaving 5 bases not matched to a gene. Germline CDR1 reads SGDLS; CDR2 reads YYNGEE. The CDR3 sequence is CASSNQGLADQETQYF. The CDR3 DNA sequence: TGTGCCAGCAGCAACCAGGGACTAGCGGACCAAGAGACCCAGTACTTC.

CDR3 coding DNA: TGTGCCAGCAGCCAAGAGTCGGACAGGACCTCTGGAAACACCATATATTTT. Translation gives CASSQESDRTSGNTIYF. The genes are TRBV4-2 and TRBJ1-3, with 7 bases fitting TRBD1. Germline V gives CDR1 LGHNA, CDR2 YNFKEQ. With 0 bases clipped from V and 0 bases from J, the junction kept 5 bases outside the gene matches. This CDR3 is 17 amino acids long.

This chain's CDR3 is CASSSSFPEGQESMNTEAFF. CDR3 in DNA: TGTGCCAGCAGCTCTTCCTTTCCCGAAGGACAGGAAAGTATGAACACTGAAGCTTTCTTT. The genes are TRBV13 and TRBJ1-1; 7 bases line up with TRBD1. The CDR3 is 20 amino acids. After removal of 4 bases from V and 0 bases from J, the junction contained 20 bases not matched to a gene. CDR1 is PRHDT, CDR2 FYEKMQ, per germline (reference sequence).

The chain employs TRBV7-2 and TRBJ2-1; D is unresolved. This CDR3 contains 13 residues. With 1 base removed from V and 4 bases from J, the gap between germline ends came to 5 bases. Per germline, CDR1 SGHTA and CDR2 FQGNSA. CDR3 region: CASSLGEYNEQFF. In DNA, the CDR3 is TGTGCCAGCAGCTTAGGAGAGTACAATGAGCAGTTCTTC.

V and J are TRBV5-8 and TRBJ1-3; no clear D. The CDR3 loop spans 15 amino acids. With 3 bases removed from V and 0 bases from J, the gap between germline ends came to 10 bases. Germline CDR1 is SGHTS and CDR2 is YDEGEE. CDR3 sequence (DNA): TGTGCCAGCAGCTGGACTGGGGACTCTGGAAACACCATATATTTT. Translation: CASSWTGDSGNTIYF.

The DNA for the CDR3 is TGTGCCAGTACTCAAGACAGGAATCAGCCCCAGCATTTT. It is translated as CASTQDRNQPQHF. V gene TRBV19 combines with J gene TRBJ1-5; possible D gene TRBD1, 6 bases. Germline CDR1 LNHDA, CDR2 SQIVND (reference sequence). CDR3 length: 13 residues. The V and J ends lost 7 bases and 4 bases respectively, with 11 bases between them.

The rearrangement uses TRBV5-6 and TRBJ2-6; no clear D gene. This CDR3 spans 14 amino acids. CDR1 is SGHDT, CDR2 YYEEEE, per germline. Trimming removed 6 bases at V and 4 bases at J, with 11 bases between. CDR3 protein: CASNQVAGANVLTF. The DNA for the CDR3 is TGTGCCAGCAACCAGGTGGCGGGGGCCAACGTCCTGACTTTC.

V usage is TRBV13 and J usage is TRBJ2-7, with 7 bases fitting TRBD1. Looked up from germline, CDR1 is PRHDT and CDR2 is FYEKMQ (reference sequence). The length of the CDR3 is 16 residues. V lost 0 bases and J lost 6; bases outside the gene matches: 11. The CDR3 DNA is TGTGCCAGCAGCTTAGGCCTGGTACAGGGGTTAGGCGAGCAGTACTTC. Protein product: CASSLGLVQGLGEQYF.

V usage is TRBV4-3 and J usage is TRBJ2-1, with 8 bases lining up with TRBD2. Trimming cost V 3 bases and J 7 bases; bases outside gene matches: 17. The CDR3 is 18 amino acids. Per the germline V gene, CDR1 is LGHNA and CDR2 is YSLEER. The CDR3 sequence: CASSHVWRGAGVGNEQFF. The CDR3 nucleotides read TGCGCCAGCAGCCACGTCTGGCGGGGAGCGGGAGTGGGTAATGAGCAGTTCTTC.

V usage is TRBV6-1 and J usage is TRBJ1-1, with D perhaps TRBD1 (6 bases). Trimming shortened V by 4 bases and J by 6 bases, and 21 bases separated the two germline ends. The germline CDR1 and CDR2 sequences are MNHNS and SASEGT. The CDR3 runs 16 residues. The CDR3 sequence is CASSALRGGRRAEAFF. CDR3 coding DNA: TGTGCCAGCAGTGCCCTCCGAGGGGGAAGGAGAGCTGAAGCTTTCTTT.

V is TRBV28 and J is TRBJ1-2, with 12 bases aligning to TRBD1. The germline gives CDR1 MDHEN, CDR2 SYDVKM. V lost 3 bases, J lost 3 bases, and 5 bases stayed unmatched. This CDR3 is 16 amino acids long. This CDR3 is CASSLGGTGGDYGYTF. DNA of the CDR3: TGTGCCAGCAGTTTGGGGGGGACAGGGGGCGACTATGGCTACACCTTC.

V usage is TRBV3-1 (or the pseudogene TRBV3-2) and J usage is TRBJ1-2; D unclear. CDR3 length: 13 residues. The V gene's germline CDR1 is LGHDT and CDR2 YNNKEL (reference sequence). With 5 bases removed from V and 4 bases from J, the gap between germline ends came to 11 bases. CDR3 region: CASSVGGPYGYTF. The CDR3 DNA sequence: TGTGCCAGCAGCGTAGGAGGCCCCTATGGCTACACCTTC.

This chain joins TRBV6-5 and TRBJ2-1, with D maybe TRBD2 (5 bases). The germline V gene has CDR1 MNHEY and CDR2 SVGAGI. This CDR3 is 14 amino acids long. Deletions cut 6 bases from V and 4 bases from J, with 13 bases between. CDR3 loop: CASRPLAGYNEQFF. CDR3 in DNA: TGTGCCAGCAGACCCCTAGCTGGATACAATGAGCAGTTCTTC.

The chain uses TRBV12-3 or TRBV12-4 and TRBJ2-7, with a possible D match to TRBD2 (6 bases). V was clipped by 4 bases and J by 3 bases, with 10 bases between them. This CDR3 is 13 amino acids long. As DNA, the CDR3 is TGTGCCAGCAGTTGGGGGACTGACTACGAGCAGTACTTC. Encoded protein: CASSWGTDYEQYF.

The genes are TRBV27 and TRBJ1-5, with D perhaps matching TRBD1 (6 bases). Germline V gene sequence: CDR1 MNHEY, CDR2 SMNVEV (reference sequence). V lost 2 bases, J lost 3 bases, and 23 bases lay in between. The CDR3 spans 19 residues. The CDR3 DNA reads as TGTGCCAGCAGTTTAGGTTCCGGCAGGTCGGGGGGCTACAATCAGCCCCAGCATTTT. Its translation: CASSLGSGRSGGYNQPQHF.

This rearrangement joins TRBV10-1 to TRBJ1-1; D possibly corresponds to TRBD1 (6 bases). Germline CDR1 and CDR2: WNHNN and SYGVQD (reference sequence). The CDR3 sequence is 18 residues long. Trimming took off 4 bases at V and 0 bases at J, with 21 bases between the two ends. The chain's CDR3 is CASSAVTGEAGMNTEAFF. CDR3 in DNA: TGCGCCAGCAGTGCGGTGACAGGCGAGGCCGGGATGAACACTGAAGCTTTCTTT.

The rearrangement uses TRBV29-1 and TRBJ1-1; D uncertain. Germline-derived CDR1 and CDR2 are SQVTM and ANQGSEA. V was trimmed by 2 bases and J by 2 bases, leaving 12 bases between them. The length of the CDR3 is 14 residues. The CDR3 DNA reads TGCAGCGTTGAACAGGCCTACACAAACACTGAAGCTTTCTTT. Translated: CSVEQAYTNTEAFF.

The chain recombines TRBV28 with TRBJ1-3; 8 nucleotides line up with TRBD1. The germline gives CDR1 MDHEN, CDR2 SYDVKM. J lost 0 bases, V lost 7 bases, and 2 bases had no gene match. CDR3 size: 14 residues. CDR3 sequence reads: CASTTGGSGNTIYF. As DNA, the CDR3 is TGTGCCAGCACCACAGGGGGCTCTGGAAACACCATATATTTT.

This clone was detected only a few times. Written as DNA, the CDR3 is TGTGCCAGTAGATATACGGCGGGAGTAATCAACGGGGCCAACGTCCTGACTTTC. The encoded protein is CASRYTAGVINGANVLTF. The chain recombines TRBV19 with TRBJ2-6; 7 nucleotides match TRBD2. The CDR3 contains 18 residues. V lost 6 bases to trimming and J lost 4 bases; unmatched junction nucleotides: 15. Germline values: CDR1 LNHDA, CDR2 SQIVND (reference sequence).